This entry lists 10 T cell receptor beta chains sequenced from one sample in a study of T cells after yellow fever vaccination. Via MiXCR, TCRdb re-called the 5' RACE reads, giving one row per CDR3 protein. The sample gives 400,000 to 450,000 distinct CDR3 sequences, under 20% of which show up once; over 15% is in the top ten. The specimen was PBMCs, collected before the yellow fever booster vaccination. The origin of the receptors is a man aged 18 to 35 who received the YFV17D yellow fever vaccine.

This clonotype was detected only a few times. The chain joins TRBV6-2 or TRBV6-3 to TRBJ2-7; D unresolved. CDR3 length: 13 residues. V gave up 2 bases and J gave up 3 bases, with 8 bases separating them. Germline V gives CDR1 MNHEY, CDR2 SVGEGT. CDR3 in amino acids: CASSYGPNYEQYV. CDR3 in DNA: TGTGCCAGCAGTTACGGGCCAAACTACGAGCAGTACGTC.

This clonotype was observed a handful of times. The gene calls are TRBV7-9 and TRBJ1-1; the D gene is possibly TRBD1 (6 bases). The germline V and J ends were trimmed by 4 bases and 11 bases, with 8 bases remaining between them. The CDR3 is 10 residues long. CDR1 SEHNR and CDR2 FQNEAQ come from the germline V gene (reference sequence). The DNA of the CDR3 is TGTGCCAGCAGCTACAGGGTTGCTTTCTTT. Its translation is CASSYRVAFF.

The CDR3 region is CASSKTGTGRGDEQYV. For the CDR3, the DNA is TGTGCCAGCAGCAAGACAGGGACAGGGAGAGGAGACGAGCAGTACGTC. The chain joins TRBV7-9 to TRBJ2-7; 9 nucleotides match TRBD1. Looked up from germline, CDR1 is SEHNR and CDR2 is FQNEAQ (reference sequence). J lost 5 bases, V lost 5 bases, and 13 bases had no gene match. The CDR3 loop spans 16 amino acids.

The chain has TRBV7-2 and TRBJ1-5, with D tentatively TRBD1 (6 bases). Trimming shortened V by 4 bases and J by 6 bases, and 10 bases separated the two germline ends. This CDR3 has 13 amino acids. From germline, CDR1 is SGHTA and CDR2 FQGNSA. The CDR3 spells CASSSEQGQPQHF. The CDR3 coding sequence is TGTGCCAGCAGCTCTGAACAGGGTCAGCCCCAGCATTTT.

The rearrangement joins TRBV4-3 to TRBJ1-1; no definite D call. CDR3 size: 18 residues. The V gene lost 1 base and the J gene lost 2 bases, with 20 bases spanning the gap. The germline gives CDR1 LGHNA, CDR2 YSLEER. CDR3 DNA: TGCGCCAGCAGCCAAGGAATCGGGTCCTCAGGTTTTAACACTGAAGCTTTCTTT. It encodes CASSQGIGSSGFNTEAFF.

The chain links TRBV6-6 to TRBJ1-4, with no clear D. Looked up from germline, CDR1 is MNHNY and CDR2 is SVGAGI (reference sequence). Trimming took off 4 bases at V and 8 bases at J, with 14 bases between the two ends. The CDR3 loop spans 14 amino acids. CDR3 sequence: CASSLTPYGEKLFF. CDR3 nucleotides: TGTGCCAGCAGTTTGACCCCCTATGGGGAAAAACTGTTTTTT.

This clonotype appeared a few times. The genes are TRBV27 and TRBJ2-1; TRBD2 might be the D (6 bases). Between the trimmed V and J ends, which lost 6 bases and 2 bases, there was a span of 14 bases. CDR1 is MNHEY and CDR2 is SMNVEV in the germline V gene (reference sequence). This CDR3 spans 15 amino acids. CDR3 in amino acids: CASSYASVPYNEQFF. DNA of the CDR3: TGTGCCAGCAGCTACGCTAGCGTCCCCTACAATGAGCAGTTCTTC.

This clonotype appeared a few times. The CDR3 sequence: CSVLQVGNSPLHF. CDR3 DNA: TGCAGCGTCCTACAGGTTGGGAATTCACCCCTCCACTTT. The V call is TRBV29-1, the J call TRBJ1-6, with a weak D call TRBD1 (5 bases). The CDR3 is 13 residues long. Germline V CDR1 and CDR2: SQVTM, ANQGSEA. Trimming left V 6 bases short and J 7 bases short, with 13 bases between.

This clonotype was seen more than once but under ten times. The rearrangement uses TRBV29-1 and TRBJ1-3; D is uncertain. The CDR3 is 15 residues long. V gave up 4 bases and J gave up 0 bases, with 13 bases separating them. The germline CDR1 and CDR2 sequences are SQVTM and ANQGSEA. The CDR3 coding sequence is TGCAGCGTTGCATGGCCGCCGATCTCTGGAAACACCATATATTTT. Protein: CSVAWPPISGNTIYF. The whole variable domain, remainder taken from reference TRBV29-1 and TRBJ1-3, is SAVISQKPSRDICQRGTSLTIQCQVDSQVTMMFWYRQQPGQSLTLIATANQGSEATYESGFVIDKFPISRPNLTFSTLTVSNMSPEDSSIYLCSVAWPPISGNTIYFGEGSWLTVV.

This clonotype was counted ten times or more. The V and J genes are TRBV5-1 and TRBJ1-1, with D perhaps matching TRBD1 (5 bases). The germline V and J ends were trimmed by 4 bases and 0 bases, with 13 bases remaining between them. Germline CDR1 reads SGHRS; CDR2 reads YFSETQ. CDR3 length equals 15 residues. CDR3 bases: TGCGCCAGCAGCCCTTTGACAGCCTTGAACACTGAAGCTTTCTTT. It is translated as CASSPLTALNTEAFF.